Listed below are T cell receptor beta chains from one sample, sequenced in a study of shared clonotypes between healthy human individuals. Measured with immunoSEQ multiplex PCR; TCRdb has only the in-frame clones, and not every one. The table shows roughly 2.5 million clones, with roughly nine tenths occurring only once. The source material was naive CD4+ T cells sorted from blood. The receptor source for this set is a man aged 18 to 30 in good health. The CDR3 runs from the conserved cysteine through the conserved F or W. A D gene is named only where the DNA matches it firmly. Some rows have no size entry. The others give once, few or many, or a class for an expanded clone.

j_call: TRBJ2-1; v_call: TRBV11-3; clone_size: NA; cdr3_length: 16; d_call: TRBD1; cdr3_aa: CASSLTRDRDYNEQFF; cdr3_nt: TGTGCCAGCAGCTTAACCCGGGACAGAGACTACAATGAGCAGTTCTTC
j_call: TRBJ1-2; v_call: TRBV2; clone_size: NA; cdr3_length: 13; d_call: NA; cdr3_aa: CASSAAGARGYTF; cdr3_nt: TGTGCCAGCAGTGCGGCAGGGGCGAGGGGCTACACCTTC
j_call: TRBJ2-2; v_call: TRBV28; clone_size: NA; cdr3_length: 14; d_call: NA; cdr3_aa: CASRGGANTGELFF; cdr3_nt: TGTGCCAGCAGGGGAGGAGCGAACACCGGGGAGCTGTTTTTT
j_call: TRBJ1-3; v_call: TRBV5-1; clone_size: once; cdr3_length: 16; d_call: NA; cdr3_aa: CASSLAWDSSGNTIYF; cdr3_nt: TGCGCCAGCAGCTTGGCCTGGGATAGCTCTGGAAACACCATATATTTT
j_call: TRBJ1-4; v_call: TRBV6-6; clone_size: NA; cdr3_length: 13; d_call: NA; cdr3_aa: CASKNRTNEKLFF; cdr3_nt: TGTGCCAGCAAAAACCGAACTAATGAAAAACTGTTTTTT
j_call: TRBJ1-1; v_call: TRBV15; clone_size: few; cdr3_length: 14; d_call: TRBD1; cdr3_aa: CATSRGQVNTEAFF; cdr3_nt: TGTGCCACCAGCAGGGGACAGGTCAACACTGAAGCTTTCTTT
j_call: TRBJ1-6; v_call: TRBV27; clone_size: NA; cdr3_length: 14; d_call: NA; cdr3_aa: CASTTGQKNSPLHF; cdr3_nt: TGTGCCAGCACCACCGGACAGAAGAATTCACCCCTCCACTTT
j_call: TRBJ2-6; v_call: TRBV9; clone_size: NA; cdr3_length: 15; d_call: NA; cdr3_aa: CASSADLSGANVLTF; cdr3_nt: TGTGCCAGCAGCGCCGACCTCTCTGGGGCCAACGTCCTGACTTTC
j_call: TRBJ2-3; v_call: TRBV5-4; clone_size: NA; cdr3_length: 16; d_call: TRBD2; cdr3_aa: CASSRGTSGGTDTQYF; cdr3_nt: TGTGCCAGCAGTAGAGGGACTAGCGGGGGCACAGATACGCAGTATTTT
j_call: TRBJ2-1; v_call: TRBV5-1; clone_size: NA; cdr3_length: 16; d_call: TRBD2; cdr3_aa: CASSLLRGGSYNEQFF; cdr3_nt: TGCGCCAGCAGCTTGTTGCGGGGGGGCTCTTACAATGAGCAGTTCTTC
j_call: TRBJ1-3; v_call: TRBV5-1; clone_size: NA; cdr3_length: 14; d_call: NA; cdr3_aa: CASSLTGSGNTIYF; cdr3_nt: TGCGCCAGCAGCTTGACAGGTTCTGGAAACACCATATATTTT
j_call: TRBJ1-4; v_call: TRBV28; clone_size: NA; cdr3_length: 16; d_call: TRBD1; cdr3_aa: CASTPQGEAVNEKLFF; cdr3_nt: TGTGCCAGCACCCCCCAGGGGGAGGCTGTTAATGAAAAACTGTTTTTT
j_call: TRBJ2-5; v_call: TRBV2; clone_size: NA; cdr3_length: 15; d_call: NA; cdr3_aa: CASGGGLRVEETQYF; cdr3_nt: TGTGCCAGCGGGGGCGGGCTCCGGGTCGAAGAGACCCAGTACTTC
j_call: TRBJ1-5; v_call: TRBV27; clone_size: NA; cdr3_length: 16; d_call: NA; cdr3_aa: CASRPGELYSNQPQHF; cdr3_nt: TGTGCCAGCCGTCCGGGGGAACTATATAGCAATCAGCCCCAGCATTTT
j_call: TRBJ2-2; v_call: TRBV7-8; clone_size: NA; cdr3_length: 14; d_call: NA; cdr3_aa: CASSLSSGTGELFF; cdr3_nt: TGTGCCAGCAGCTTATCGTCGGGCACCGGGGAGCTGTTTTTT
j_call: TRBJ2-3; v_call: TRBV19; clone_size: NA; cdr3_length: 14; d_call: TRBD2; cdr3_aa: CASSQSGTTDTQYF; cdr3_nt: TGTGCCAGTAGCCAGAGCGGGACCACAGATACGCAGTATTTT
j_call: TRBJ2-7; v_call: TRBV28; clone_size: NA; cdr3_length: 12; d_call: TRBD2; cdr3_aa: CASSLTSGNEYF; cdr3_nt: TGTGCCAGCAGTTTAACTAGCGGAAATGAGTACTTC
j_call: TRBJ2-7; v_call: TRBV6-6; clone_size: NA; cdr3_length: 14; d_call: NA; cdr3_aa: CAAGRQGGPYEQYF; cdr3_nt: TGTGCCGCTGGGCGCCAAGGGGGTCCCTACGAGCAGTACTTC
j_call: TRBJ1-4; v_call: TRBV7-9; clone_size: NA; cdr3_length: 16; d_call: TRBD1; cdr3_aa: CASSFGDRGPNEKLFF; cdr3_nt: TGTGCCAGCAGCTTTGGGGACAGGGGCCCCAATGAAAAACTGTTTTTT
j_call: TRBJ1-2; v_call: TRBV19; clone_size: NA; cdr3_length: 13; d_call: TRBD1; cdr3_aa: CASSMDRGYGYTF; cdr3_nt: TGTGCCAGTAGTATGGACAGGGGCTATGGCTACACCTTC
j_call: TRBJ1-2; v_call: TRBV5-1; clone_size: NA; cdr3_length: 14; d_call: NA; cdr3_aa: CASSLWGGEDGYTF; cdr3_nt: TGCGCCAGCAGCTTGTGGGGGGGCGAGGATGGCTACACCTTC
j_call: TRBJ1-4; v_call: TRBV11-2; clone_size: NA; cdr3_length: 14; d_call: NA; cdr3_aa: CASSLDRASEKLFF; cdr3_nt: TGTGCCAGCAGCTTAGATCGGGCCAGCGAAAAACTGTTTTTT
j_call: TRBJ1-4; v_call: TRBV5-1; clone_size: NA; cdr3_length: 16; d_call: NA; cdr3_aa: CASSSGRRATNEKLFF; cdr3_nt: TGCGCCAGCAGCTCTGGCCGGAGGGCAACTAATGAAAAACTGTTTTTT
j_call: TRBJ1-1; v_call: TRBV6-1; clone_size: once; cdr3_length: 17; d_call: NA; cdr3_aa: CASSEAAAGAGNTEAFF; cdr3_nt: TGTGCCAGCAGTGAAGCGGCTGCGGGGGCCGGAAACACTGAAGCTTTCTTT
j_call: TRBJ1-1; v_call: TRBV6-5; clone_size: NA; cdr3_length: 13; d_call: NA; cdr3_aa: CASGTRRNTEAFF; cdr3_nt: TGTGCCAGCGGGACGAGGAGGAACACTGAAGCTTTCTTT
j_call: TRBJ1-2; v_call: TRBV7-9; clone_size: NA; cdr3_length: 13; d_call: TRBD1; cdr3_aa: CASSLGTGISYTF; cdr3_nt: TGTGCCAGCAGCTTAGGGACAGGGATAAGCTACACCTTC
j_call: TRBJ1-1; v_call: TRBV6-5; clone_size: few; cdr3_length: 11; d_call: NA; cdr3_aa: CASTQGTEAFF; cdr3_nt: TGTGCCAGTACCCAGGGCACTGAAGCTTTCTTT
j_call: TRBJ1-6; v_call: TRBV11-2; clone_size: NA; cdr3_length: 15; d_call: NA; cdr3_aa: CASSPRRGAGSPLHF; cdr3_nt: TGTGCCAGCAGCCCACGACGGGGCGCCGGGTCACCCCTCCACTTT
j_call: TRBJ2-3; v_call: TRBV7-2; clone_size: NA; cdr3_length: 12; d_call: NA; cdr3_aa: CASMPGSDTQYF; cdr3_nt: TGTGCCAGCATGCCGGGTTCAGATACGCAGTATTTT
j_call: TRBJ2-1; v_call: TRBV9; clone_size: once; cdr3_length: 15; d_call: TRBD2; cdr3_aa: CASSSSGTAYNEQFF; cdr3_nt: TGTGCCAGCAGCTCTAGCGGGACGGCGTACAATGAGCAGTTCTTC
j_call: TRBJ2-3; v_call: TRBV27; clone_size: NA; cdr3_length: 13; d_call: NA; cdr3_aa: CASSFPSQDTQYF; cdr3_nt: TGTGCCAGCAGTTTCCCTTCCCAGGATACGCAGTATTTT
j_call: TRBJ2-4; v_call: TRBV11-3; clone_size: once; cdr3_length: 16; d_call: TRBD1; cdr3_aa: CASSVEDRDAKNIQYF; cdr3_nt: TGTGCCAGCAGCGTAGAGGACAGGGACGCCAAAAACATTCAGTACTTC
j_call: TRBJ2-5; v_call: TRBV5-1; clone_size: NA; cdr3_length: 15; d_call: TRBD2; cdr3_aa: CASSLPSGGQETQYF; cdr3_nt: TGCGCCAGCAGCCTCCCCTCGGGGGGGCAAGAGACCCAGTACTTC
j_call: TRBJ2-1; v_call: TRBV7-2; clone_size: NA; cdr3_length: 14; d_call: NA; cdr3_aa: CASSVRTITNEQFF; cdr3_nt: TGTGCCAGCAGCGTACGGACTATCACTAATGAGCAGTTCTTC
j_call: TRBJ1-1; v_call: TRBV5-1; clone_size: few; cdr3_length: 11; d_call: TRBD1; cdr3_aa: CASSPGQGSFF; cdr3_nt: TGCGCCAGCAGCCCGGGACAGGGGTCTTTCTTT
j_call: TRBJ2-7; v_call: TRBV11-2; clone_size: NA; cdr3_length: 15; d_call: NA; cdr3_aa: CASTLGGSNPYEQYF; cdr3_nt: TGTGCCAGCACCCTAGGTGGGAGTAATCCCTACGAGCAGTACTTC
j_call: TRBJ2-1; v_call: TRBV19; clone_size: NA; cdr3_length: 16; d_call: TRBD1; cdr3_aa: CASSPQDWDRGREQFF; cdr3_nt: TGTGCCAGTAGTCCCCAGGATTGGGACAGGGGACGTGAGCAGTTCTTC